The clone carrying this TCR beta chain was counted between two and nine times. Its antigen remains unknown. This sample stems from a study of T cells in Graves' hyperthyroidism and ophthalmopathy. Notes on the study in general: In blood, most of the thyroid clonotypes expanded above 0.001 were also present.

Patients between 18 and 65 years old had hyperthyroidism, newly diagnosed and lasting under 2 months. Criteria for exclusion of patients were uncontrolled infection, other autoimmune disease, pregnancy or lactation. With 6 bases removed from V and 14 bases from J, the gap between germline ends came to 20 bases. Germline CDR1 reads MDHEN; CDR2 reads SYDVKM. The CDR3 is made up of 14 amino acids. From RNA transcripts, TCR beta CDR3 regions were amplified. First-round RT-PCR targeting the TCR CDR3 was performed with the HTBI primer set. Each CDR3 protein is one row after TCRdb ran MiXCR on the multiplex PCR reads. The profile covers fewer than 700,000 distinct CDR3 sequences, with about 17% appearing a single time and approximately 3.9% taken by the ten largest.

The receptor's source is a woman aged 30 to 39 with Graves' hyperthyroidism. The chain employs TRBV28 and TRBJ1-6, with D maybe TRBD1 (6 bases). Sample: blood. Written as DNA, the CDR3 is TGTGCCAGCAGCTGGGACACCGGATTAGAGGCCCTCCACTTT. It translates to CASSWDTGLEALHF.